Following are 3 T cell receptor beta chains from one sample sequenced in a study of shared clonotypes between healthy human individuals (TCRdb year 2020). To prepare the library, the immunoSEQ multiplex PCR assay was applied. As stored in TCRdb, this immuneACCESS dataset retains in-frame rearrangements with V and J assigned. A fraction of the clones does not appear; measured against another copy, unresolved V genes explain less than half of the discrepancy, and the remainder lacks a known reason. The sample table contains about 1,900,000 clones; only one count was recorded for 85% to 95% of them. The ten top clones hold less than 1.5% of the sample. CD8 naive samples were CD45RO-negative cells positively selected for CCR7, giving a CD45RA+CCR7+ population that excluded TemRA cells. Sequencing was carried out using naive CD8+ T cells sorted from blood. Reading the label with the study, this specimen's cell subset or site is: CD45RA+CCR7+. These TCRs come from a man aged 18 to 29 in good health.

V usage is TRBV10-3 and J usage is TRBJ2-1, with a weak D call TRBD2 (6 bases). Deletions cut 4 bases from V and 6 bases from J, with 13 bases between. Per germline, CDR1 ENHRY and CDR2 SYGVKD. The CDR3 loop spans 14 amino acids. The CDR3 DNA follows: TGTGCCATCAGTGGCGGGGACGGGGTCAATGAGCAGTTCTTC. It is translated as CAISGGDGVNEQFF.

This chain connects TRBV27 to TRBJ2-5; a weak D match, TRBD2 (6 bases). CDR1 and CDR2 from the germline V gene are MNHEY and SMNVEV (reference sequence). V was pared by 8 bases and J by 3 bases, with 13 bases between. CDR3 length: 13 residues. This CDR3 is CASAPWGEETQYF. DNA of the CDR3: TGTGCCAGCGCCCCCTGGGGGGAAGAGACCCAGTACTTC.

This clone was observed once. The chain employs TRBV27 and TRBJ2-7; 8 nucleotides agree with TRBD2. Germline V CDR1 and CDR2: MNHEY, SMNVEV (reference sequence). After removal of 3 bases from V and 0 bases from J, the junction contained 7 bases not matched to a gene. The CDR3 has 16 residues. CDR3 protein: CASSLSGGPISYEQYF. The CDR3 DNA reads TGTGCCAGCAGTTTGAGCGGGGGCCCCATCTCCTACGAGCAGTACTTC.